This T cell receptor beta chain appears in the sequencing data of a study of blood T cells in healthy people across ages. CDR1 is SGDLS, CDR2 YYNGEE, per germline. Deletions cut 3 bases from V and 3 bases from J, with 12 bases between. The CDR3 consists of 15 residues. Then a second PCR, running about 6 to 11 cycles, was carried out with a sample-barcoded 5' primer and a J-beta primer mix. TCRdb reanalysed the 5' RACE reads using MiXCR and keeps one entry per CDR3 protein. The table records 600,000 or so distinct CDR3 sequences, 25% to 35% of them present only once. This clonotype was counted only a few times. Russia was home to the donors, healthy Caucasian individuals aged roughly 6 to 100.

This receptor was taken from a woman aged 80 or older in good health. J is TRBJ1-4 and V is TRBV9, with D perhaps matching TRBD1 (6 bases). The sequencing sample was made of blood. CDR3 coding DNA: TGTGCCAGCAGCGCCCAGGGGTGGGCTAATGAAAAACTGTTTTTT. Translating gives CASSAQGWANEKLFF.